Reported below is one T cell receptor (beta chain). Its specificity is not known. These data come from a study of T-cell reconstitution after alpha-beta-depleted transplantation in children. Findings and caveats of the study: The study traced high day-60 TCRbeta diversity in some patients to surviving recipient T cells and thymic progenitors. By about two months after transplant, alpha-beta T cells reportedly arose from several hundred graft clones that had expanded. Newly produced T cells mostly accounted for T-cell counts and diversity one year post-transplant.

For TCRbeta, the library was prepared with unique molecular identifiers. TCRdb ran MiXCR on the PCR reads and lists one entry per CDR3 protein. This sample has about 830,000 distinct CDR3 sequences, with about 15% found just once. The sequencing here drew on PBMCs, mostly from graft donor cells, taken 360 days after TCRalphabeta/CD19-depleted stem cell transplant. This sequence originates from a male patient under 18 who had a stem cell transplant for acute lymphoblastic leukemia, so the T cells may come from the graft donor.

The CDR3, as DNA: TGTGCCAGCAGTCCCGAGGGAGGAGAGACCCAGTACTTC. It specifies CASSPEGGETQYF. The chain recombines TRBV2 with TRBJ2-5, with TRBD2 as a possible D gene (6 bases). Germline values: CDR1 SNHLY, CDR2 FYNNEI. CDR3 size: 13 residues. V was trimmed by 5 bases and J by 4 bases, leaving 11 bases between them. Full variable domain (rest looked up from reference TRBV2 and TRBJ2-5): EPEVTQTPSHQVTQMGQEVILRCVPISNHLYFYWYRQILGQKVEFLVSFYNNEISEKSEIFDDQFSVERPDGSNFTLKIRSTKLEDSAMYFCASSPEGGETQYFGPGTRLLVL.